The entry below describes one T cell receptor (beta chain). No antigen is known for it. This specimen comes from a study of cytomegalovirus exposure and HLA in healthy donors. This CDR3 spans 14 amino acids. Germline CDR1 and CDR2: LGHNA and YSLEER. V was trimmed by 0 bases and J by 8 bases, leaving 13 bases between them. 60 Vbeta and 13 Jbeta primers were used in PCR. Profiling relied on immunoSEQ multiplex PCR, and the TCRdb table lists in-frame clones only, not all of them. The sample consists of roughly 160,000 clones, approximately 88% of them appearing once. Whole-study results and caveats: An analysis that came later showed most CMV-associated TCR beta chains appearing HLA-restricted.

Sequencing was done on a sample of PBMCs. This chain joins TRBV4-3 and TRBJ1-1, with D possibly being TRBD1 (5 bases). The source of this sequence is a boy aged 2-9 years in good health and CMV-seronegative. In nucleotides, the CDR3 is TGCGCCAGCAGCCAAGAAATACGCCGGGGGGAAGCTTTCTTT. This translates into CASSQEIRRGEAFF.